Listed below are T cell receptor beta chains from one sample, sequenced in a study of cytomegalovirus exposure and HLA in healthy donors. The method was immunoSEQ multiplex PCR; TCRdb's version includes in-frame clones alone and lacks a portion of them. Counted here are 90,000 to 150,000 clones, about 16% occurring once; the ten biggest clones make up 1.9%. Sequencing was performed on PBMCs. The receptor set was obtained from a woman between 18 and 29 years old in good health and CMV-seronegative. Both conserved end residues are part of each CDR3. The order of the fields is clone size, J gene, D gene, V gene, CDR3 DNA, CDR3 protein. The D gene is left open where the match is weak. For some rows the clone size is stated as once, few or many, or as a class when expanded; others skip it.

size: few; J: TRBJ2-7; D: -; V: TRBV7-9; DNA: TGTGCCAGCAGCTCTCAGGACAGCTACGAGCAGTACTTC; CDR3: CASSSQDSYEQYF
size: few; J: TRBJ2-4; D: -; V: TRBV2; DNA: TGTGCCAGCAGTGAATCAGGGGCCAAAAACATTCAGTACTTC; CDR3: CASSESGAKNIQYF
size: -; J: TRBJ1-5; D: TRBD1; V: TRBV30; DNA: TGTGCCTGGAGTGGGGGACAGGGTAACTATCAGCCCCAGCATTTT; CDR3: CAWSGGQGNYQPQHF
size: -; J: TRBJ2-1; D: TRBD1; V: TRBV2; DNA: TGTGCCAGCAGGGACAGGGGGCCGGGTGAGCAGTTCTTC; CDR3: CASRDRGPGEQFF
size: -; J: TRBJ2-7; D: -; V: TRBV30; DNA: TGTGCCTGGAGTGGCAGCTACGAGCAGTACTTC; CDR3: CAWSGSYEQYF
size: few; J: TRBJ2-3; D: -; V: TRBV5-4; DNA: TGTGCCAGCAGCTTGGGGAGACTTGATACGCAGTATTTT; CDR3: CASSLGRLDTQYF
size: -; J: TRBJ1-1; D: TRBD1; V: TRBV18; DNA: TGTGCCAGCTCGGGGGCGACAGGGTGGACTGAAGCTTTCTTT; CDR3: CASSGATGWTEAFF
size: -; J: TRBJ1-2; D: TRBD1; V: TRBV6-1; DNA: TGTGCCAGCAGTCGTGGGGACAGTAACTATGGCTACACCTTC; CDR3: CASSRGDSNYGYTF
size: -; J: TRBJ2-1; D: TRBD2; V: TRBV7-9; DNA: TGTGCCAGCAGCCCATTAGGATGGCTAGCGGGTGCTCGCAATGAGCAGTTCTTC; CDR3: CASSPLGWLAGARNEQFF
size: -; J: TRBJ2-5; D: TRBD1; V: TRBV27; DNA: TGTGCCAGCAGTATCGGGACAGGGGCAGAGACCCAGTACTTC; CDR3: CASSIGTGAETQYF
size: few; J: TRBJ1-2; D: TRBD1; V: TRBV4-3; DNA: TGCGCCAGCAGCCAGGCTGTATGGGGACAGGTCCCTGGCTACACCTTC; CDR3: CASSQAVWGQVPGYTF
size: -; J: TRBJ1-6; D: -; V: TRBV7-8; DNA: TGTGCCAGCAGCCGTAAGGGCCGGGAGGAGCTTAATTCACCCCTCCACTTT; CDR3: CASSRKGREELNSPLHF
size: few; J: TRBJ2-5; D: TRBD2; V: TRBV9; DNA: TGTGCCAGCAGCGTGAGCGGGGGGTCGACCCAGTACTTC; CDR3: CASSVSGGSTQYF
size: -; J: TRBJ1-4; D: -; V: TRBV27; DNA: TGTGCCAGCAGTCCCACCAGCGGGGAAAAACTGTTTTTT; CDR3: CASSPTSGEKLFF
size: -; J: TRBJ2-3; D: -; V: TRBV19; DNA: TGTGCCAGTAGTATCACAGGGACAGATACGCAGTATTTT; CDR3: CASSITGTDTQYF
size: -; J: TRBJ2-5; D: TRBD1; V: TRBV2; DNA: TGTGCCAGCACCCGGGACAGGGGAAGAGAGACCCAGTACTTC; CDR3: CASTRDRGRETQYF
size: few; J: TRBJ1-5; D: -; V: TRBV23-1; DNA: TGCGCCAGCCCGAGGCCCGTGGGAGATAGCGGTAGCAATCAGCCCCAGCATTTT; CDR3: CASPRPVGDSGSNQPQHF
size: few; J: TRBJ1-1; D: -; V: TRBV28; DNA: TGTGCCAGCAGATCCGGGACAACAGTGAGGGCTTTCTTT; CDR3: CASRSGTTVRAFF
size: few; J: TRBJ2-3; D: -; V: TRBV18; DNA: TGTGCCAGCTCACCACTTACTCGGGGGGATACGCAGTATTTT; CDR3: CASSPLTRGDTQYF
size: few; J: TRBJ1-3; D: TRBD1; V: TRBV28; DNA: TGTGCCAGCAGACTATGGACAGGCGGGATCTCTGGAAACACCATATATTTT; CDR3: CASRLWTGGISGNTIYF
size: -; J: TRBJ2-7; D: -; V: TRBV4-1; DNA: TGCGCCAGCAGCCAAGATAGGGGCGCTTACGAGCAGTACTTC; CDR3: CASSQDRGAYEQYF
size: -; J: TRBJ2-7; D: TRBD2; V: TRBV7-8; DNA: TGTGCCAGCAGCTTAGCGTGGACTAGCAGCTACGAGCAGTACTTC; CDR3: CASSLAWTSSYEQYF